This is a list of T cell receptor beta chains from one sample in a study of CD8 T cells in ankylosing spondylitis. TCRdb re-derived calls from the 5' RACE reads in MiXCR, one entry per CDR3 protein. The sample lists approximately 540,000 distinct CDR3 sequences; roughly 13% were seen once. Sequenced sample: blood, either unsorted or a sorted T cell fraction (not recorded which). The origin of the receptors is a male donor with ankylosing spondylitis. Each CDR3 is given with its conserved first and last residue. Fields, in order: clone size, V gene, D gene, J gene, CDR3 DNA, CDR3 protein. The D gene is left open where the match is weak. Clone size is shown for a subset of rows, as once, few, many or a class of expanded clone.

few	TRBV15	.	TRBJ2-5	TGTGCCACCAGCACTCGGGCTATCGAAGAGACCCAGTACTTC	CATSTRAIEETQYF
.	TRBV20-1	TRBD2	TRBJ2-1	TGCAGTGCTAGTACGGGAGGAGGTTACAATGAGCAGTTCTTC	CSASTGGGYNEQFF
few	TRBV24-1	TRBD2	TRBJ2-5	TGTGCCACCAGTGAGGCACTAGCGGGAGCGGGGGAGACCCAGTACTTC	CATSEALAGAGETQYF
.	TRBV18	.	TRBJ1-1	TGTGCCAGCTCACCGGACAGCTGGAACACTGAAGCTTTCTTT	CASSPDSWNTEAFF
.	TRBV6-5	.	TRBJ2-1	TGTGCCAGCAGTTACGAGGGAGAACCCTACAATGAGCAGTTCTTC	CASSYEGEPYNEQFF
.	TRBV29-1	.	TRBJ1-2	TGCAGCGTTGCAGGGGATCTTGGCTACACCTTC	CSVAGDLGYTF
few	TRBV29-1	TRBD2	TRBJ2-4	TGCAGCGTTCTCACGCGAGGCGGGAGTGGCAAAAACATTCAGTACTTC	CSVLTRGGSGKNIQYF
many	TRBV11-2	TRBD2	TRBJ2-1	TGTGCCAGCAGCCAGGGAGGGTGGGGATCCTACAATGAGCAGTTCTTC	CASSQGGWGSYNEQFF
few	TRBV13	.	TRBJ2-1	TGTGCCAGCAGCAGACGGGGCAATGAGCAGTTCTTC	CASSRRGNEQFF
.	TRBV3-1	TRBD1	TRBJ1-4	TGTGCCAGCAGCCAAGTAGCAGGGGGGGAAAAACTGTTTTTT	CASSQVAGGEKLFF
few	TRBV7-2	TRBD1	TRBJ1-2	TGTGCCAGCAGCTTAGGGGGGACAGGGGTAAACTATGGCTACACCTTC	CASSLGGTGVNYGYTF
.	TRBV20-1	.	TRBJ1-4	TGCAGTGCCCTTCCAGGGACCACTAATGAAAAACTGTTTTTT	CSALPGTTNEKLFF
few	TRBV12-3/TRBV12-4	.	TRBJ2-2	TGTGCCAGCAGGCTAACAGGGGGGGGGTACACCGGGGAGCTGTTTTTT	CASRLTGGGYTGELFF
.	TRBV15	TRBD1	TRBJ1-3	TGTGCCACCAGCAGAAAAGAGACAGGGGAAAACACCATATATTTT	CATSRKETGENTIYF
.	TRBV6-1	.	TRBJ2-2	TGTGCCAGCATCCCGACCCTCCCGACCGGTGGAGTAGGGGAGCTGTTTTTT	CASIPTLPTGGVGELFF
few	TRBV12-3/TRBV12-4	TRBD1	TRBJ1-1	TGTGCCAGCAGTATGGAGGACAGGGCGGACACTGAAGCTTTCTTT	CASSMEDRADTEAFF
many	TRBV7-9	.	TRBJ2-7	TGTGCCAGCAGTCCCCTGGCCATCTACGAGCAGTACTTC	CASSPLAIYEQYF
few	TRBV10-3	.	TRBJ1-5	TGTGCCATCAGTGAAAACAGGGCCCGTCAGCCCCAGCATTTT	CAISENRARQPQHF
few	TRBV20-1	.	TRBJ1-2	TGCAGTGCGGTCAAGACCGGGACCCCAGATCGGGGCTACACCTTC	CSAVKTGTPDRGYTF
few	TRBV20-1	.	TRBJ2-5	TGCAGTGCTAGAGATGGTGGCGGGGTTGAGACCCAGTACTTC	CSARDGGGVETQYF
few	TRBV7-9	TRBD2	TRBJ2-1	TGTGCCAGCAGCTTAGCGGCGACTAGCGGTTACAATGAGCAGTTCTTC	CASSLAATSGYNEQFF
.	TRBV20-1	.	TRBJ1-1	TGCAGTGCACAGTCTCGCTTCGTTGGCAGGGGAAGGAGGGACACTGAAGCTTTCTTT	CSAQSRFVGRGRRDTEAFF
many	TRBV20-1	.	TRBJ1-1	TGCAGTGCGCCGCCGGCAGGGACTATTGAAGCTTTCTTT	CSAPPAGTIEAFF
many	TRBV11-1	.	TRBJ2-1	TGTGCCAGCAGCGTTGGGGCGGGATCCACCTACAATGAGCAGTTCTTC	CASSVGAGSTYNEQFF
.	TRBV29-1	TRBD2	TRBJ2-1	TGCAGCGTTGGCCCCTGGGGTAGCGGGAGTTATGAGCAGTTCTTC	CSVGPWGSGSYEQFF
.	TRBV10-3	TRBD1	TRBJ2-1	TGTGCCATCAGTGAGGGACAGGGGGCGAGGAATGAGCAGTTCTTC	CAISEGQGARNEQFF
.	TRBV30	.	TRBJ2-2	TGTGCCTGGAGTGCCCGGGACGACGGGAGCCGTGGGCTGTTTTTT	CAWSARDDGSRGLFF
few	TRBV6-1	.	TRBJ2-1	TGTGCCAGCAGGGTCCTAAATGAGCAGTTCTTC	CASRVLNEQFF
few	TRBV7-9	.	TRBJ2-3	TGTGCCAGCAGCTTTCCACGAGATACGCAGTATTTT	CASSFPRDTQYF
many	TRBV12-3/TRBV12-4	TRBD1	TRBJ2-1	TGTGCCAGCAGTTCTTGGACAGGGGGTAATGAGCAGTTCTTC	CASSSWTGGNEQFF
few	TRBV29-1	.	TRBJ1-4	TGCAGCGTGCGACAGAATAATGAAAAACTGTTTTTT	CSVRQNNEKLFF
.	TRBV7-9	TRBD1	TRBJ2-7	TGTGCCAGCAGCTACAGGGGCGGAAACTACGAGCAGTACTTC	CASSYRGGNYEQYF
.	TRBV9	TRBD1	TRBJ1-1	TGTGCCAGCAGCGCCTTAGGACAGGGTAACGCTGAAGCTTTCTTT	CASSALGQGNAEAFF
few	TRBV20-1	.	TRBJ1-5	TGCAGTGCTACGCCAGGGGAGGGCAATCAGCCCCAGCATTTT	CSATPGEGNQPQHF
.	TRBV7-9	TRBD2	TRBJ2-3	TGTGCCAGCAGCCTGTTGGGACTAGCAGATACGCAGTATTTT	CASSLLGLADTQYF
.	TRBV11-2	.	TRBJ2-7	TGTGCCAGCAGCTTAGTCTACGGGGAAATCTACGAGCAGTACTTC	CASSLVYGEIYEQYF
few	TRBV19	.	TRBJ2-2	TGTGCCAGTAGTATTCAGGGCGCAAAGGCCGGGGAGCTGTTTTTT	CASSIQGAKAGELFF
few	TRBV2	.	TRBJ1-5	TGTGCCAGCAGTGCCATAGGACGGCTAAATCAGCCCCAGCATTTT	CASSAIGRLNQPQHF
few	TRBV4-2	TRBD2	TRBJ2-3	TGTGCCAGCAGCCAAGAGGGACTAGCGGGAGGAGATACGCAGTATTTT	CASSQEGLAGGDTQYF
.	TRBV20-1	TRBD1	TRBJ1-3	TGCAGTGCTATACCACAGGGGGCGTTCGGAAACACCATATATTTT	CSAIPQGAFGNTIYF
few	TRBV28	TRBD2	TRBJ2-5	TGTGCCAGCAGTTTATGGACTAGCGGGACTACTGAAGAGACCCAGTACTTC	CASSLWTSGTTEETQYF